This T cell receptor beta chain was identified during a study of PD-L1 blockade in urothelial cancer. Data came from immunoSEQ multiplex PCR; TCRdb stores just in-frame clones and leaves some out. The data hold roughly 77,000 clones, with roughly 84% observed a single time. Comments on this clone: Additional DNA sequences in this sample encode the identical CDR3.

The CDR3 extends over 16 amino acids. V was pared by 2 bases and J by 1 base, with 11 bases between. Germline V CDR1 and CDR2: MNHEY, SMNVEV (reference sequence). As to time point: pretreatment peripheral blood. Sequenced material: PBMCs, taken around atezolizumab (anti-PD-L1) treatment. The gene calls are TRBV27 and TRBJ2-2; D is unclear. This TCR derives from a woman in her 70s with urothelial cancer. The CDR3 region is CASSLGPSWNTGELFF. The CDR3 bases are TGTGCCAGCAGTTTAGGGCCGAGCTGGAACACCGGGGAGCTGTTTTTT.